Each of the 23 T cell receptor beta chains below was sequenced from the same sample in a study of blood T cell repertoires in COVID-19. TCRdb keeps only in-frame clones here, not all; method: immunoSEQ multiplex PCR. Altogether fewer than 250,000 clones are present, 80% to 90% being singletons, with the ten largest covering 5% to 6.5%. The sample comprised peripheral blood. The receptors come from a woman in her seventies with active or convalescent COVID-19.

This sequence joins TRBV11-2 and TRBJ2-2; 13 bases line up with TRBD2. This CDR3 region has 18 residues. CDR1 and CDR2 (germline): SGHAT, FQNNGV. J gave up 6 bases and V 3 bases, and 10 bases lay outside the gene matches. CDR3 bases: TGTGCCAGCAGCTTCTCCGGGACTAGCGGGAATAAAGCCGGGGAGCTGTTTTTT. Its translation: CASSFSGTSGNKAGELFF.

The rearrangement joins TRBV30 to TRBJ1-2; 7 bases map to TRBD1. Losses at the gene ends were 0 bases for V and 7 bases for J; bases not matched to a gene: 8. CDR3 length: 14 amino acids. The germline V gene has CDR1 GTSNPN and CDR2 SVGIG (reference sequence). CDR3 loop: CAWSVRRGDGGYTF. The CDR3 coding sequence is TGTGCCTGGAGTGTACGCAGGGGGGACGGTGGCTACACCTTC.

DNA for the CDR3: TGTGCCAGCAGCTTAGTGGTTTCGGGGAGAGATACGCAGTATTTT. Translated, it gives CASSLVVSGRDTQYF. V and J are TRBV7-9 and TRBJ2-3, with D perhaps matching TRBD2 (5 bases). The CDR3 is 15 amino acids. Germline CDR1 reads SEHNR; CDR2 reads FQNEAQ (reference sequence). The V and J ends lost 1 base and 5 bases respectively, with 13 bases between them.

Comments on this clone: The junction departs from the called germline gene at one end, perhaps through a read error. The V gene is TRBV5-1, the J gene TRBJ2-5, with TRBD2 matching over 12 bases. The CDR3 sequence is 14 residues long. In germline, CDR1 is SGHRS, CDR2 YFSETQ. The CDR3 protein is CAGRLAGDQDTQYF. CDR3 in DNA: TGCGCCGGGAGACTAGCGGGAGATCAAGATACCCAGTACTTC.

The chain uses TRBV14 and TRBJ2-7, with D possibly matching TRBD1 (6 bases). Germline CDR1 is SGHDN and CDR2 is FVKESK. The CDR3 totals 16 residues. With 4 bases removed from V and 3 bases from J, the gap between germline ends came to 19 bases. In DNA, the CDR3 is TGTGCCAGCAGCCCCCTAATGGGGGCATTCCGCTACGAGCAGTACTTC. Its protein is CASSPLMGAFRYEQYF.

This clone was found a few times. The chain couples TRBV11-2 to TRBJ1-1; D unclear. CDR3 length: 12 amino acids. Trimming removed 7 bases from V and 0 bases from J, with 6 bases in between. CDR1 is SGHAT, CDR2 FQNNGV, per germline. The CDR3 DNA sequence: TGTGCCAGCACCTCCGTGAACACTGAAGCTTTCTTT. Translation: CASTSVNTEAFF.

The chain joins TRBV5-5 to TRBJ2-2; TRBD1 matches at 7 bases. V was clipped by 2 bases and J by 2 bases; unmatched bases: 3. Germline CDR1 SGHKS, CDR2 YYEKEE (reference sequence). The CDR3 runs to 15 residues. CDR3 nucleotide sequence: TGTGCCAGCAGCTTCGGGACAGTTAACACCGGGGAGCTGTTTTTT. It codes for CASSFGTVNTGELFF.

J is TRBJ2-2 and V is TRBV9; TRBD2 matches at 14 bases. The germline gives CDR1 SGDLS, CDR2 YYNGEE. The CDR3 totals 18 residues. With V trimmed by 3 bases and J by 2 bases, 6 bases remained unmatched. CDR3 sequence reads: CASSGGGLAGANTGELFF. CDR3 coding DNA: TGTGCCAGCAGCGGCGGGGGACTAGCGGGAGCCAACACCGGGGAGCTGTTTTTT.

The table lists this clone with a count of one. The J gene is TRBJ2-6, the V gene TRBV11-2; D not certain. The V end was cut by 10 bases, the J end by 0 bases, with 4 bases between. This CDR3 region has 12 residues. Germline CDR1 SGHAT, CDR2 FQNNGV. The CDR3 sequence: CATSSGANVLTF. CDR3 bases: TGTGCCACCTCCTCTGGGGCCAACGTCCTGACTTTC.

In this sample, this clone turned up once. CDR3 residues: CSLTLNRGENDESGELFF. CDR3 nucleotides: TGCAGCCTGACCTTGAACAGGGGTGAGAACGACGAGTCCGGGGAGCTGTTTTTT. This chain connects TRBV29-1 to TRBJ2-2; 7 positions match TRBD1. The J segment lost 6 bases and the V segment lost 8 bases, leaving 24 bases of the junction unmatched. The CDR3 runs 18 residues. CDR1 is SQVTM, CDR2 ANQGSEA, per germline.

The rearrangement links TRBV18 to TRBJ2-5, with 7 positions matching TRBD1. The V gene's germline CDR1 is KGHSH and CDR2 LQKENI. This CDR3 is built from 14 residues. The J segment lost 2 bases and the V segment lost 3 bases, leaving 3 bases of the junction unmatched. This CDR3 is CASSPRTGQETQYF. Written as DNA, the CDR3 is TGTGCCAGCTCACCCAGGACAGGTCAAGAGACCCAGTACTTC. Full variable domain (rest looked up from reference TRBV18 and TRBJ2-5): NAGVMQNPRHLVRRRGQEARLRCSPMKGHSHVYWYRQLPEEGLKFMVYLQKENIIDESGMPKERFSAEFPKEGPSILRIQQVVRGDSAAYFCASSPRTGQETQYFGPGTRLLVL.

This rearrangement joins TRBV6-5 to TRBJ2-3; possible D gene TRBD2, 5 bases. The germline gives CDR1 MNHEY, CDR2 SVGAGI. The CDR3 totals 15 residues. V was trimmed by 6 bases and J by 0 bases, leaving 13 bases between them. CDR3 in DNA: TGTGCCAGCAGACCTAGCATTTCTAGCACAGATACGCAGTATTTT. The encoded protein is CASRPSISSTDTQYF.

The chain is built from TRBV23-1 and TRBJ2-7; D is possibly TRBD1 (5 bases). TRBV23-1 falls under the ORF class, with uncertain function. V was trimmed by 10 bases and J by 0 bases, leaving 22 bases between them. The CDR3 is made up of 16 amino acids. CDR3 region: CATKKGMGWGSYEQYF. DNA for the CDR3: TGCGCCACCAAGAAGGGGATGGGCTGGGGCTCCTACGAGCAGTACTTC.

Only a few counts were recorded for this clone. The chain couples TRBV24-1 to TRBJ2-7; 14 positions match TRBD2. CDR3 size: 18 residues. J lost 1 base, V lost 4 bases, and 8 bases had no gene match. Germline V gene data show CDR1 as KGHDR and CDR2 as SFDVKD. CDR3 residues: CATSDSGTSGSDSYEQYF. Written as DNA, the CDR3 is TGTGCCACCAGTGACTCCGGGACTAGCGGGAGTGATTCCTACGAGCAGTACTTC.

The chain recombines TRBV6-5 with TRBJ1-1; D perhaps matches TRBD1 (5 bases). The CDR3 extends over 14 amino acids. Trimming stripped 7 bases from V and 7 bases from J, with 19 bases between. Germline-derived CDR1 and CDR2 are MNHEY and SVGAGI. The CDR3 nucleotides are TGTGCCAGCATCGAAACCGAGGACGGGGGTGAAGCTTTCTTT. Its translation: CASIETEDGGEAFF.

The J gene is TRBJ2-7, the V gene TRBV12-3 or TRBV12-4; D remains unclear. The length of the CDR3 is 12 residues. The germline V and J ends were trimmed by 6 bases and 4 bases, with 10 bases remaining between them. The CDR3 DNA is TGTGCCAGCAGCTTTTTACTTTACGAGCAGTACTTC. Its translation is CASSFLLYEQYF.

V is TRBV3-1 (or the pseudogene TRBV3-2) and J is TRBJ1-6; TRBD1 is a possible D gene (5 bases). The length of the CDR3 is 15 residues. Per the germline V gene, CDR1 is LGHDT and CDR2 is YNNKEL (reference sequence). V lost 4 bases, J lost 6 bases, and 13 bases lay in between. The CDR3 DNA is TGTGCCAGCAGCCCCCACCCTGGGGCTAATTCACCCCTCCACTTT. Translated: CASSPHPGANSPLHF.

The chain is built from TRBV15 and TRBJ1-3; 8 positions agree with TRBD1. Unmatched junction bases numbered 3, after V lost 5 bases and J lost 0 bases. Germline-derived CDR1 and CDR2 are LNHNV and YYDKDF (reference sequence). This CDR3 is built from 15 residues. CDR3 coding DNA: TGTGCCACCAGCCGGGACAGGAACTCTGGAAACACCATATATTTT. Its protein product is CATSRDRNSGNTIYF.

The chain couples TRBV12-5 to TRBJ2-2, with D tentatively TRBD2 (6 bases). Deletions cut 9 bases from V and 6 bases from J, with 23 bases between. CDR3 length equals 16 residues. The germline gives CDR1 LGHNT, CDR2 FRNRAP. The CDR3 region has the DNA TGTGCTAGCAGCCAGGGTAGCGGTCTCGTGCCCGGGGAGCTGTTTTTT. Translation: CASSQGSGLVPGELFF.

This clone came up once. The V and J genes are TRBV28 and TRBJ1-4; 9 bases agree with TRBD1. Losses at the gene ends were 6 bases for V and 5 bases for J; bases not matched to a gene: 4. The CDR3 sequence is 14 residues long. The germline CDR1 and CDR2 sequences are MDHEN and SYDVKM. The CDR3 region has the DNA TGTGCCAGCAGCCAAACAGGGGGCAATGAAAAACTGTTTTTT. Translated: CASSQTGGNEKLFF.

The genes are TRBV6-5 and TRBJ2-7; 8 bases match TRBD2. Unmatched junction bases numbered 10, after V lost 5 bases and J lost 4 bases. In germline, CDR1 is MNHEY, CDR2 SVGAGI. This CDR3 comprises 15 residues. The CDR3 nucleotides are TGTGCCAGCAGTCCATTAGCGGGATTGGGTTACGAGCAGTACTTC. The encoded protein is CASSPLAGLGYEQYF.

The J gene is TRBJ2-3, the V gene TRBV4-1; D is possibly TRBD2 (5 bases). The CDR3 spans 14 residues. The V gene lost 2 bases and the J gene lost 6 bases, with 12 bases spanning the gap. CDR1 is MGHRA, CDR2 YSYEKL, per germline. CDR3 residues: CASSQFYPGDTQYF. The CDR3, as DNA: TGCGCCAGCAGCCAATTTTACCCGGGGGATACGCAGTATTTT.

J is TRBJ1-5 and V is TRBV6-5, with 7 nucleotides matching TRBD1. The ends lost 8 bases at V and 4 bases at J; junction bases unmatched: 11. Looked up from germline, CDR1 is MNHEY and CDR2 is SVGAGI. The CDR3 length is 15 residues. The CDR3 DNA sequence: TGTGCCAGCTCTCCGGACAGGCTACCTAATCAGCCCCAGCATTTT. Translated, it gives CASSPDRLPNQPQHF.